The 5 T cell receptor beta chains given below trace back to one sample, sequenced in a study of blood T cell repertoires in COVID-19. Clones were sequenced by immunoSEQ multiplex PCR, and TCRdb holds only the in-frame ones, with some missing. The table lists roughly 130,000 clones, approximately 88% of them singletons. Sequencing used peripheral blood. The receptors were gathered from a woman in her 30s who had recovered from COVID-19.

V is TRBV28 and J is TRBJ2-1, with 8 bases aligning to TRBD2. Germline trimming cut 3 bases from V and 6 bases from J; bases unmatched to any gene: 7. This CDR3 is built from 15 residues. Germline-derived CDR1 and CDR2 are MDHEN and SYDVKM. The CDR3 region is CASSFGGEDSNEQFF. CDR3 DNA sequence: TGTGCCAGCAGTTTCGGGGGGGAGGATAGCAATGAGCAGTTCTTC. The whole variable domain, filled in from reference TRBV28 and TRBJ2-1, reads DVKVTQSSRYLVKRTGEKVFLECVQDMDHENMFWYRQDPGLGLRLIYFSYDVKMKEKGDIPEGYSVSREKKERFSLILESASTNQTSMYLCASSFGGEDSNEQFFGPGTRLTVL.

CDR3 in amino acids: CASSRRRSGGQETQYF. In DNA, the CDR3 is TGTGCCAGCAGCCGACGCCGGAGCGGGGGGCAGGAGACCCAGTACTTC. The rearrangement links TRBV11-2 to TRBJ2-5, with TRBD2 matching over 9 bases. V lost 5 bases, J lost 5 bases, and 12 bases stayed unmatched. CDR1 SGHAT and CDR2 FQNNGV come from the germline V gene. The CDR3 sequence is 16 residues long.

V usage is TRBV5-1 and J usage is TRBJ1-5; D remains ambiguous. Germline-derived CDR1 and CDR2 are SGHRS and YFSETQ. V gave up 7 bases and J gave up 0 bases, with 14 bases separating them. CDR3 length: 15 amino acids. The chain's CDR3 is CASPAYLCSNQPQHF. CDR3 coding DNA: TGCGCCAGCCCCGCCTATCTGTGTAGCAATCAGCCCCAGCATTTT.

The CDR3 spells CASSLVRGDRGAYEQYF. The CDR3 DNA sequence: TGTGCCAGCAGCTTAGTTAGGGGGGACAGGGGCGCTTACGAGCAGTACTTC. The rearrangement joins TRBV7-8 to TRBJ2-7; 10 positions match TRBD1. CDR1 is SGHVS, CDR2 FQNEAQ, per germline. The CDR3 runs to 17 residues. The J segment lost 4 bases and the V segment lost 1 base, leaving 10 bases of the junction unmatched.

J is TRBJ1-1 and V is TRBV27, with 8 nucleotides matching TRBD1. Germline assignment: CDR1 MNHEY and CDR2 SMNVEV (reference sequence). This CDR3 region has 20 residues. Trimming cost V 3 bases and J 0 bases; bases outside gene matches: 18. The CDR3 reads CASSFSPRTGTRYLNTEAFF. DNA for the CDR3: TGTGCCAGCAGTTTCTCACCGCGGACAGGGACCCGATATTTGAACACTGAAGCTTTCTTT.